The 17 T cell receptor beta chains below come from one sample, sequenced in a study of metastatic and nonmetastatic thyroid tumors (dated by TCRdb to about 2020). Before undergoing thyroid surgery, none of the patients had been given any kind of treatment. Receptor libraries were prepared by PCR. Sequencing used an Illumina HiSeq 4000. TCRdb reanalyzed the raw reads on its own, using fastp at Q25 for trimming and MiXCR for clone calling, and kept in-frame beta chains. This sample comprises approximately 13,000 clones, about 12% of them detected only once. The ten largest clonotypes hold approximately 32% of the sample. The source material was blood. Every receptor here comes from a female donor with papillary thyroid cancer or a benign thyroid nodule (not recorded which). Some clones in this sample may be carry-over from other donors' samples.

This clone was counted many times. The DNA for the CDR3 is TGTGCCAGCAGCCAAGTCGTAGCGGGTGGGACCGAGCTTGGCTACACCTTC. It codes for CASSQVVAGGTELGYTF. This sequence joins TRBV4-2 and TRBJ1-2; D may be TRBD1 (5 bases). CDR1 LGHNA and CDR2 YNFKEQ come from the germline V gene. The germline V and J ends were trimmed by 1 base and 7 bases, with 22 bases remaining between them. CDR3 length: 17 residues.

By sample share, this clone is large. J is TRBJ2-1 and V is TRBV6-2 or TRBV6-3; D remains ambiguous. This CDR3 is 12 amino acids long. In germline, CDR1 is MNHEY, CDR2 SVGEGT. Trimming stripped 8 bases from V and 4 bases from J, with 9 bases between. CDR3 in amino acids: CASLDGYNEQFF. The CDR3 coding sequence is TGTGCCAGCCTTGACGGGTACAATGAGCAGTTCTTC.

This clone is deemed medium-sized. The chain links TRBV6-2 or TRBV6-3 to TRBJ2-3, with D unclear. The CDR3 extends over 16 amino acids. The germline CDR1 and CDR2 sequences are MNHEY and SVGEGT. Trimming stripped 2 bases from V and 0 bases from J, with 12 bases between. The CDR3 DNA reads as TGTGCCAGCAGTTACGTTAAATACCTCAGCACAGATACGCAGTATTTT. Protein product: CASSYVKYLSTDTQYF.

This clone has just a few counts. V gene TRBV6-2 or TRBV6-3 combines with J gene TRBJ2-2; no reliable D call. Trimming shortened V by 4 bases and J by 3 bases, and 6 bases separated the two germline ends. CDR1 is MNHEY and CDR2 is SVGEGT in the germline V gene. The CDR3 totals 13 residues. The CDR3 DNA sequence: TGTGCCAGCAGTTCCGGTGACACCGGGGAGCTGTTTTTT. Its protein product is CASSSGDTGELFF.

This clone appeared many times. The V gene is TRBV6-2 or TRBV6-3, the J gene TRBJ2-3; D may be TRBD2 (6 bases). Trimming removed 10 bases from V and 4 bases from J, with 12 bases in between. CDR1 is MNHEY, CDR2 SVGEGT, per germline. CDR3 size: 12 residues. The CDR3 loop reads CATGRSSDTQYF. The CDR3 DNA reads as TGTGCCACTGGGAGGAGCTCAGATACGCAGTATTTT.

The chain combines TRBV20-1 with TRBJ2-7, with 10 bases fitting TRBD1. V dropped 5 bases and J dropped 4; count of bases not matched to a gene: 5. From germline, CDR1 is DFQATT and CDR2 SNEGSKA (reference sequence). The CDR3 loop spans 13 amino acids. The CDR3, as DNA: TGCAGTGCTTCCGGGACAGGGGTGTACGAGCAGTACTTC. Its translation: CSASGTGVYEQYF.

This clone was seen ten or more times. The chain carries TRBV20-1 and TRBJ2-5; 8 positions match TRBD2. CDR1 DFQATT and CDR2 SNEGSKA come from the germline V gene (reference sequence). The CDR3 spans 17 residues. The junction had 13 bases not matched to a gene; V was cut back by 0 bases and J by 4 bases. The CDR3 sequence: CSARDSSSGDQAETQYF. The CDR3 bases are TGCAGTGCTAGAGATAGTAGTAGCGGGGATCAGGCAGAGACCCAGTACTTC.

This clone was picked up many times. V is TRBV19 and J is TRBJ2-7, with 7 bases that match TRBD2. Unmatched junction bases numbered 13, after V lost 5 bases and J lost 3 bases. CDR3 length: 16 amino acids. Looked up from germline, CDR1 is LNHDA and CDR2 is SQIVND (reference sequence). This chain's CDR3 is CASSFSAAGDVYEQYF. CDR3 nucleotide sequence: TGTGCCAGTAGTTTTTCGGCGGCGGGGGACGTCTACGAGCAGTACTTC.

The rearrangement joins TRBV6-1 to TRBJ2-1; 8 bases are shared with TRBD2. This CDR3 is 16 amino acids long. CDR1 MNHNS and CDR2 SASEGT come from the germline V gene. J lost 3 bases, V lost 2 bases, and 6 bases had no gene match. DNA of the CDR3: TGTGCCAGCAGTGAAAGGACCGGGAGGGGCTACAATGAGCAGTTCTTC. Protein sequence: CASSERTGRGYNEQFF.

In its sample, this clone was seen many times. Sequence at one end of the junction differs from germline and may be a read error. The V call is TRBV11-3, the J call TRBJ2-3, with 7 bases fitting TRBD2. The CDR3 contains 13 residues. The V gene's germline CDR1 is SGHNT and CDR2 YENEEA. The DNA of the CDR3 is TGTGCCAGCAGCTTAGGGGGAGGGAAGGCGCAGTGTTTT. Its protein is CASSLGGGKAQCF.

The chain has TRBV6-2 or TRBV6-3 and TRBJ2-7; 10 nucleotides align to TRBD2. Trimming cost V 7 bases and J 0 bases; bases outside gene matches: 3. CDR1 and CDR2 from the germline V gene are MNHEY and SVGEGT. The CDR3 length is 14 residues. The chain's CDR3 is CASIGLAVSYEQYF. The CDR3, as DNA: TGTGCCAGCATCGGACTAGCGGTCTCCTACGAGCAGTACTTC.

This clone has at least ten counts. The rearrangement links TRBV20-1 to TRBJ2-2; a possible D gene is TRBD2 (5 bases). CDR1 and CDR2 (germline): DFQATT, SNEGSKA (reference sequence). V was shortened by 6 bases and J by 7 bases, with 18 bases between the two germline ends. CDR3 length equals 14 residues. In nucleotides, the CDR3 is TGCAGTGCCACCAAACCCGGGGTGCACGGGGAGCTGTTTTTT. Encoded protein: CSATKPGVHGELFF.

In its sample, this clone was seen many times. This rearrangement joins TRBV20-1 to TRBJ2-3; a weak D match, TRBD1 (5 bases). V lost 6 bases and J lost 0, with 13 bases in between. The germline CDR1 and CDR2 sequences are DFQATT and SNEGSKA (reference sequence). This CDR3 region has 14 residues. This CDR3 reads CSAATDSSTDTQYF. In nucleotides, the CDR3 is TGCAGTGCCGCGACAGACTCCAGCACAGATACGCAGTATTTT.

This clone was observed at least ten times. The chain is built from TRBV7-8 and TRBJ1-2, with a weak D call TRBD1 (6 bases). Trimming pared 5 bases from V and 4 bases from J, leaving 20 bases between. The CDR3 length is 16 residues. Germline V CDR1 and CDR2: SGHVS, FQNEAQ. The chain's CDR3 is CASSPAARGGGYGYTF. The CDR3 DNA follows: TGTGCCAGCAGCCCTGCCGCTAGGGGGGGAGGCTATGGCTACACCTTC.

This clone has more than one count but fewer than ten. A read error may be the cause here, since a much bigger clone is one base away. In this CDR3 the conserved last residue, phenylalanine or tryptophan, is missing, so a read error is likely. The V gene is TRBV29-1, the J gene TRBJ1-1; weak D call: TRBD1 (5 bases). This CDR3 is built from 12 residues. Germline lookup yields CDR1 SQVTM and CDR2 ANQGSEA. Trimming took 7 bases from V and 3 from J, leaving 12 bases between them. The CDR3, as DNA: TGCAGCGGGGGGGAAGGGTACACTGAAGCTTTCCTT. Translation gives CSGGEGYTEAFL.

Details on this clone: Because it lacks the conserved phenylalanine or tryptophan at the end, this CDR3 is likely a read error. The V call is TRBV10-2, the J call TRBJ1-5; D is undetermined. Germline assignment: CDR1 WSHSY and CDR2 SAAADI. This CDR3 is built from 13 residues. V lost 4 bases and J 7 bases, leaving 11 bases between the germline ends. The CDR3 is CASSALGGQPQHL. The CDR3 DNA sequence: TGCGCCAGCAGTGCACTCGGAGGGCAGCCCCAGCATCTT.

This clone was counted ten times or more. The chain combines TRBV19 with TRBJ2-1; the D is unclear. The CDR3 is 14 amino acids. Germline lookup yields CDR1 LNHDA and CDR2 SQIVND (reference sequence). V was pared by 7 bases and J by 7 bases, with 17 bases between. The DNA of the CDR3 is TGTGCCAGTACCCCGGGCTCCGTCTGGAATGAGCAGTTCTTC. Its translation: CASTPGSVWNEQFF.